Below, 30 T cell receptor beta chains from the same sample are listed, as sequenced in a study of blood T cell repertoires in COVID-19. Clones were sequenced by immunoSEQ multiplex PCR, and TCRdb holds only the in-frame ones, with some missing. The table has over 35,000 clones, approximately 85% seen once. Sequenced input: peripheral blood. The receptors come from a human donor in a cohort sampled during active COVID-19.

This rearrangement joins TRBV18 to TRBJ2-1, with 11 positions matching TRBD1. Germline V gives CDR1 KGHSH, CDR2 LQKENI. The trim removed 1 base at V and 9 bases at J, leaving 8 bases unmatched. This CDR3 contains 16 residues. CDR3 sequence: CASSPRGQGGTGEQFF. For the CDR3, the DNA is TGTGCCAGCTCACCACGGGGACAGGGGGGGACTGGTGAGCAGTTCTTC.

The rearrangement joins TRBV27 to TRBJ2-3, with 7 bases aligning to TRBD1. Germline CDR1 MNHEY, CDR2 SMNVEV (reference sequence). The CDR3 has 15 amino acids. Losses at the gene ends were 0 bases for V and 3 bases for J; bases not matched to a gene: 3. The CDR3: CASSLSKQGTDTQYF. The DNA of the CDR3 is TGTGCCAGCAGTTTATCAAAACAGGGGACAGATACGCAGTATTTT.

V gene TRBV5-4 combines with J gene TRBJ2-7; D uncertain. V was cut by 2 bases and J by 7 bases, with 10 bases left in between. This CDR3 contains 12 residues. CDR1 and CDR2 from the germline V gene are SGHNT and YYREEE (reference sequence). This CDR3 is CASSLTSREQYF. The DNA for the CDR3 is TGTGCCAGCAGCTTAACGTCGAGGGAGCAGTACTTC.

The chain carries TRBV3-1 (or the pseudogene TRBV3-2) and TRBJ1-3; 7 nucleotides agree with TRBD1. CDR1 and CDR2 (germline): LGHDT, YNNKEL (reference sequence). With V trimmed by 3 bases and J by 6 bases, 14 bases remained unmatched. This CDR3 has 17 amino acids. CDR3 protein: CASSHHAVRTGENTIYF. CDR3 sequence (DNA): TGTGCCAGCAGCCATCACGCCGTACGGACAGGAGAAAACACCATATATTTT.

This clone has a handful of counts. V is TRBV19 and J is TRBJ1-1; D gene uncertain. With 4 bases removed from V and 0 bases from J, the gap between germline ends came to 9 bases. The CDR3 contains 14 residues. Germline CDR1 is LNHDA and CDR2 is SQIVND (reference sequence). CDR3 protein: CASSNSYMNTEAFF. The CDR3 DNA is TGTGCCAGTAGTAACAGTTACATGAACACTGAAGCTTTCTTT.

The chain is built from TRBV30 and TRBJ1-1; D perhaps matches TRBD1 (5 bases). V lost 5 bases to trimming and J lost 1 base, with 11 bases between them. This CDR3 is built from 13 residues. CDR1 GTSNPN and CDR2 SVGIG come from the germline V gene (reference sequence). CDR3 DNA: TGTGCCTGGTTTAGACAGAGGAACACTGAAGCTTTCTTT. This encodes CAWFRQRNTEAFF. Complete variable domain (other parts from reference TRBV30 and TRBJ1-1): SQTIHQWPATLVQPVGSPLSLECTVEGTSNPNLYWYRQAAGRGLQLLFYSVGIGQISSEVPQNLSASRPQDRQFILSSKKLLLSDSGFYLCAWFRQRNTEAFFGQGTRLTVV.

V gene TRBV2 combines with J gene TRBJ1-1, with D possibly being TRBD1 (6 bases). V was clipped by 5 bases and J by 9 bases, with 13 bases between them. The CDR3 contains 12 residues. CDR1 and CDR2 from the germline V gene are SNHLY and FYNNEI. The CDR3 is CASSPGQFKAFF. The CDR3 DNA follows: TGTGCCAGCAGTCCTGGACAGTTCAAAGCTTTCTTT.

This clone has just a few counts. The chain has TRBV6-2 or TRBV6-3 and TRBJ1-4, with D possibly matching TRBD1 (5 bases). The CDR3 covers 13 residues. The V end lost 5 bases, the J end lost 7 bases, and 11 bases lay between the germline ends. The germline V gene encodes CDR1 MNHEY and CDR2 SVGEGT. In DNA form, the CDR3 reads TGTGCCAGCAGTCAAAGGGGAGGTGAAAAACTGTTTTTT. Translating it yields CASSQRGGEKLFF.

This rearrangement joins TRBV7-8 to TRBJ1-5; D not certain. In germline, CDR1 is SGHVS, CDR2 FQNEAQ. Trimming left V 5 bases short and J 11 bases short, with 13 bases between. The CDR3 consists of 12 residues. The CDR3 DNA is TGTGCCAGCAGCCAAACAACCGGGACCCAGCATTTT. Encoded protein: CASSQTTGTQHF.

The rearrangement joins TRBV11-3 to TRBJ2-7, with 11 bases lining up with TRBD2. The germline V gene encodes CDR1 SGHNT and CDR2 YENEEA. The length of the CDR3 is 15 residues. The ends lost 5 bases at V and 1 base at J; junction bases unmatched: 4. Written as DNA, the CDR3 is TGTGCCAGCAGCCAGACTAGCGGGGCTTCCTACGAGCAGTACTTC. Translation gives CASSQTSGASYEQYF.

The chain couples TRBV11-2 to TRBJ1-1; D is possibly TRBD1 (5 bases). The CDR3 runs 15 residues. Between the trimmed V and J ends, which lost 0 bases and 5 bases, there was a span of 13 bases. In germline, CDR1 is SGHAT, CDR2 FQNNGV. The CDR3 is CASSLDRQGGTEAFF. For the CDR3, the DNA is TGTGCCAGCAGCTTAGATCGCCAGGGCGGAACTGAAGCTTTCTTT.

This clone was recorded once. The chain couples TRBV10-2 to TRBJ2-7, with 7 bases identical to TRBD2. V shed 3 bases, J shed 1 base, and the junction held 3 bases outside the gene matches. Germline V gene data show CDR1 as WSHSY and CDR2 as SAAADI. CDR3 length equals 14 residues. The chain's CDR3 is CASSDFSGSYEQYF. The CDR3 nucleotides are TGCGCCAGCAGTGATTTTAGCGGGTCCTACGAGCAGTACTTC.

The chain is built from TRBV11-2 and TRBJ2-3; 9 bases match TRBD1. V lost 4 bases, J lost 2 bases, and 10 bases stayed unmatched. The CDR3 has 17 residues. Germline CDR1 and CDR2: SGHAT and FQNNGV. The CDR3 nucleotides are TGTGCCAGCAGCTCGCCATACAGGGGGCGCATCACAGATACGCAGTATTTT. Its translation: CASSSPYRGRITDTQYF.

This chain joins TRBV2 and TRBJ2-7; possible D gene TRBD1, 6 bases. CDR1 and CDR2 (germline): SNHLY, FYNNEI. V shed 5 bases and J shed 4 bases, with 18 bases lying between them. The CDR3 runs to 15 residues. CDR3 bases: TGTGCCAGCAGTACAAGCTACAGGGTTTCGTACGAGCAGTACTTC. It is translated as CASSTSYRVSYEQYF.

The J gene is TRBJ1-5, the V gene TRBV4-2; TRBD1 agrees at 8 bases. J gave up 4 bases and V 0 bases, and 5 bases lay outside the gene matches. The germline V gene has CDR1 LGHNA and CDR2 YNFKEQ. The CDR3 consists of 16 residues. The CDR3 loop is CASSQDPQGGNQPQHF. The CDR3 DNA is TGTGCCAGCAGCCAAGATCCACAGGGGGGAAATCAGCCCCAGCATTTT.

The rearrangement links TRBV29-1 to TRBJ1-1; D perhaps matches TRBD1 (5 bases). The CDR3 totals 13 residues. V dropped 3 bases and J dropped 1 base, with 9 bases sitting between them. Germline CDR1 SQVTM, CDR2 ANQGSEA. The CDR3 sequence: CSVDLGGNTEAFF. In DNA, the CDR3 is TGCAGCGTTGATTTGGGGGGGAACACTGAAGCTTTCTTT.

The chain is built from TRBV5-1 and TRBJ1-5; TRBD1 might be the D (6 bases). Germline CDR1 SGHRS, CDR2 YFSETQ. The CDR3 covers 13 residues. Deletions cut 0 bases from V and 8 bases from J, with 9 bases between. DNA for the CDR3: TGCGCCAGCAGCTTGGGGAACAGGGAGCCCCAGCATTTT. Translating gives CASSLGNREPQHF.

The chain recombines TRBV28 with TRBJ2-1; TRBD1 matches at 8 bases. The CDR3 spans 14 residues. From germline, CDR1 is MDHEN and CDR2 SYDVKM. Trimming removed 6 bases from V and 0 bases from J; junction bases left unmatched: 1. This CDR3 is CASSGTGSYNEQFF. The DNA for the CDR3 is TGTGCCAGCAGCGGGACAGGCTCCTACAATGAGCAGTTCTTC. Supplemented by reference TRBV28 and TRBJ2-1, the full variable domain reads DVKVTQSSRYLVKRTGEKVFLECVQDMDHENMFWYRQDPGLGLRLIYFSYDVKMKEKGDIPEGYSVSREKKERFSLILESASTNQTSMYLCASSGTGSYNEQFFGPGTRLTVL.

This chain connects TRBV3-1 (or the pseudogene TRBV3-2) to TRBJ2-2; 8 bases align to TRBD2. The CDR3 loop spans 15 amino acids. Unmatched junction bases numbered 5, after V lost 2 bases and J lost 6 bases. Germline-derived CDR1 and CDR2 are LGHDT and YNNKEL (reference sequence). The CDR3 sequence: CASSQPGLEAGELFF. CDR3 nucleotide sequence: TGTGCCAGCAGCCAACCGGGACTAGAGGCCGGGGAGCTGTTTTTT.

The gene calls are TRBV6-5 and TRBJ1-2; tentatively, D is TRBD1 (6 bases). This CDR3 region has 13 residues. Germline lookup yields CDR1 MNHEY and CDR2 SVGAGI. The V end was cut by 8 bases, the J end by 6 bases, with 16 bases between. CDR3 protein: CASPNQRGHGYTF. The CDR3 coding sequence is TGTGCCAGCCCAAACCAGCGGGGGCATGGCTACACCTTC.

This clone was seen only once. The chain joins TRBV4-2 to TRBJ1-1; perhaps TRBD1 as D (6 bases). CDR3 length: 16 residues. The V gene lost 0 bases and the J gene lost 1 base, with 12 bases spanning the gap. CDR1 is LGHNA, CDR2 YNFKEQ, per germline. The CDR3 nucleotides are TGTGCCAGCAGCCAAGATGAGTGGACAGCGAACACTGAAGCTTTCTTT. Translation: CASSQDEWTANTEAFF.

The rearrangement links TRBV19 to TRBJ2-3; D is perhaps TRBD2 (7 bases). The V end was cut by 7 bases, the J end by 2 bases, with 13 bases between. The CDR3 has 14 amino acids. Germline V gene lookup returns CDR1 LNHDA and CDR2 SQIVND (reference sequence). The CDR3 DNA reads as TGTGCCAGTACCTTGCGGGGGCACACAGATACGCAGTATTTT. Protein: CASTLRGHTDTQYF.

The CDR3 DNA reads as TGTGCCAGCAGTTACTCGTGGGGAGACCACCAAGAGACCCAGTACTTC. Protein: CASSYSWGDHQETQYF. The chain combines TRBV6-5 with TRBJ2-5; D is perhaps TRBD2 (5 bases). The CDR3 sequence is 16 residues long. The germline V and J ends were trimmed by 0 bases and 0 bases, with 11 bases remaining between them. From germline, CDR1 is MNHEY and CDR2 SVGAGI.

The chain has TRBV7-8 and TRBJ1-3, with 9 bases that match TRBD1. The CDR3 totals 14 residues. Germline CDR1 is SGHVS and CDR2 is FQNEAQ. J lost 2 bases, V lost 8 bases, and 4 bases had no gene match. The CDR3 spells CASGQGPTGNTIYF. The CDR3 bases are TGTGCCAGCGGACAGGGGCCGACTGGAAACACCATATATTTT. Combining the CDR3 with reference TRBV7-8 and TRBJ1-3 gives the whole variable domain GAGVSQSPRYKVAKRGQDVALRCDPISGHVSLFWYQQALGQGPEFLTYFQNEAQLDKSGLPSDRFFAERPEGSVSTLKIQRTQQEDSAVYLCASGQGPTGNTIYFGEGSWLTVV.

V gene TRBV6-6 combines with J gene TRBJ2-7; 11 bases agree with TRBD2. This CDR3 contains 15 residues. V dropped 8 bases and J dropped 3; count of bases not matched to a gene: 9. CDR1 is MNHNY and CDR2 is SVGAGI in the germline V gene (reference sequence). The CDR3, as DNA: TGTGCCAGCGCTCAACTAGCGGGAGTCGGCTACGAGCAGTACTTC. Translated, it gives CASAQLAGVGYEQYF.

The chain combines TRBV10-3 with TRBJ1-1; 8 bases fit TRBD1. Germline trimming cut 6 bases from V and 3 bases from J; bases unmatched to any gene: 9. The CDR3 totals 15 residues. Germline V gene lookup returns CDR1 ENHRY and CDR2 SYGVKD. Here the CDR3 reads CAISPSTGADTEAFF. The CDR3 DNA follows: TGTGCCATCAGCCCGTCGACAGGGGCGGACACTGAAGCTTTCTTT.

The chain joins TRBV7-2 to TRBJ2-2; 11 nucleotides align to TRBD2. V was pared by 7 bases and J by 4 bases, with 5 bases of the junction left unmatched. The CDR3 is made up of 15 amino acids. The germline gives CDR1 SGHTA, CDR2 FQGNSA. The CDR3 reads CASTSGRQSTGELFF. As DNA, the CDR3 is TGTGCCAGCACTAGCGGGAGGCAAAGCACCGGGGAGCTGTTTTTT.

Turning to this clone: Other nucleotide sequences in the sample specify the same CDR3. This sequence joins TRBV9 and TRBJ2-1; D might be TRBD2 (6 bases). Germline CDR1 SGDLS, CDR2 YYNGEE. The V and J ends lost 0 bases and 3 bases respectively, with 10 bases between them. CDR3 size: 15 residues. This CDR3 is CASSVAGGIYNEQFF. The CDR3 DNA follows: TGTGCCAGCAGCGTAGCAGGAGGGATCTACAATGAGCAGTTCTTC.

CDR3 loop: CASSQAPSSGGPYNEQFF. CDR3 in DNA: TGTGCCAGCAGCCAAGCCCCATCTAGCGGGGGGCCATACAATGAGCAGTTCTTC. The chain has TRBV4-2 and TRBJ2-1, with 11 bases aligning to TRBD2. Germline V gene data show CDR1 as LGHNA and CDR2 as YNFKEQ. The length of the CDR3 is 18 residues. V was pared by 1 base and J by 4 bases, with 9 bases of the junction left unmatched.

The sample holds a few counts of this clone. V and J are TRBV30 and TRBJ1-2, with D maybe TRBD1 (5 bases). V was pared by 3 bases and J by 4 bases, with 12 bases between. Germline V gene sequence: CDR1 GTSNPN, CDR2 SVGIG (reference sequence). The CDR3 contains 13 residues. The CDR3 nucleotides are TGTGCCTGGAGGGACACATACTCCTATGGCTACACCTTC. Its translation: CAWRDTYSYGYTF.